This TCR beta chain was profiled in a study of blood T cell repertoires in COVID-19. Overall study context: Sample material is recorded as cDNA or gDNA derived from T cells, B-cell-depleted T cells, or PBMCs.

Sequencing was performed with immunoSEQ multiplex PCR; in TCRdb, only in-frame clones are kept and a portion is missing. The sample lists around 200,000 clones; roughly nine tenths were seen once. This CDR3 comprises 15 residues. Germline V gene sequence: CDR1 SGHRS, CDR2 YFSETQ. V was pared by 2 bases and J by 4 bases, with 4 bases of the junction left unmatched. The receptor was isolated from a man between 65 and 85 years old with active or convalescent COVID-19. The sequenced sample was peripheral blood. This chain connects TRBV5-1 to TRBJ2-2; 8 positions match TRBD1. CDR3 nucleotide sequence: TGCGCCAGCAGCTTTGGGACAGGACTCACCGGGGAGCTGTTTTTT. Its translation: CASSFGTGLTGELFF.